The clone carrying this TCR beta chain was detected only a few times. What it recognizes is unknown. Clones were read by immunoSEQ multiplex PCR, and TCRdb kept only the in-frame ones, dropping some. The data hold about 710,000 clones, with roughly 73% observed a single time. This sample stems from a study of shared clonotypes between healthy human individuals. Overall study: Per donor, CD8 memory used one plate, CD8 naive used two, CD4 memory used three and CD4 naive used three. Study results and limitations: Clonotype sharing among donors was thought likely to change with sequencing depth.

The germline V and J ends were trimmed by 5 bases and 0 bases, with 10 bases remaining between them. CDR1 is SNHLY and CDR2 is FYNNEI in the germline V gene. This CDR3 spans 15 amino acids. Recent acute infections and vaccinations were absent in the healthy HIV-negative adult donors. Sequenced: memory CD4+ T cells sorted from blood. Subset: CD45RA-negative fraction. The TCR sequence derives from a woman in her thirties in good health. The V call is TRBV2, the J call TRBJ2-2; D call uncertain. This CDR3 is CASSLDGANTGELFF. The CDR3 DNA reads TGTGCCAGCAGTTTGGACGGAGCGAACACCGGGGAGCTGTTTTTT.